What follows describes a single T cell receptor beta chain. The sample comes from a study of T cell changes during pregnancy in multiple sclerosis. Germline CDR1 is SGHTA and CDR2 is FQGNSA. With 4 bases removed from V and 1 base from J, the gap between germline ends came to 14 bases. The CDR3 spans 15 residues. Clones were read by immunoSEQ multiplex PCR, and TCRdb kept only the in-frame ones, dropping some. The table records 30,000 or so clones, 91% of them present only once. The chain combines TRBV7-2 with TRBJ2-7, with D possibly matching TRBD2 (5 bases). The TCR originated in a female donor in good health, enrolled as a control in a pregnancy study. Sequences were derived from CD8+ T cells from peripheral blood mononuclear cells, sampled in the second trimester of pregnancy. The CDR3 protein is CASSYYRGPSYEQYF. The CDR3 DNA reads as TGTGCCAGCAGCTACTACCGGGGTCCTTCCTACGAGCAGTACTTC.